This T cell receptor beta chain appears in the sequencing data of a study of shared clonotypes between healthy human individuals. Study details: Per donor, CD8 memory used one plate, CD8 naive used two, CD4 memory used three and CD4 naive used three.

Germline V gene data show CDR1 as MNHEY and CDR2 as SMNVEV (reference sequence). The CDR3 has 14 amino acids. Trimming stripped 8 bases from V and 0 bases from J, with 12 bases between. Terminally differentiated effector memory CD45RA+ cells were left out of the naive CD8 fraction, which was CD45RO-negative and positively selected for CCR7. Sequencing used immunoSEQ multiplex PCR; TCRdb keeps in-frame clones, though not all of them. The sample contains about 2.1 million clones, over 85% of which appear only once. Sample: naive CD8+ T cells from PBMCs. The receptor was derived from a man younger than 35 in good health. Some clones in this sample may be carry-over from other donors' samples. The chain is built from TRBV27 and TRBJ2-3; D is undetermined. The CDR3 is CASQTGGSTDTQYF. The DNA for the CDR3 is TGTGCCAGCCAAACTGGTGGGAGCACAGATACGCAGTATTTT.